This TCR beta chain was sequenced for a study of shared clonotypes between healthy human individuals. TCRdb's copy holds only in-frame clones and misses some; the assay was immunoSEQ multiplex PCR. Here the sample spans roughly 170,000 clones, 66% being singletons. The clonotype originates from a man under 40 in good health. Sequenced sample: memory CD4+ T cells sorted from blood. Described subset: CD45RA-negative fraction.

CDR3 region: CASNLTGGTTYEQYF. The CDR3 nucleotides read TGTGCCAGCAACTTGACGGGGGGCACTACCTACGAGCAGTACTTC. This chain joins TRBV9 and TRBJ2-7; the D gene is possibly TRBD2 (7 bases). This CDR3 region has 15 residues. V dropped 6 bases and J dropped 2 bases, with 18 bases sitting between them. CDR1 is SGDLS, CDR2 YYNGEE, per germline. Based on the CDR3 plus reference TRBV9 and TRBJ2-7, the full variable domain is DSGVTQTPKHLITATGQRVTLRCSPRSGDLSVYWYQQSLDQGLQFLIQYYNGEERAKGNILERFSAQQFPDLHSELNLSSLELGDSALYFCASNLTGGTTYEQYFGPGTRLTVT.